Below, 13 T cell receptor beta chains from the same sample are listed, as sequenced in a study of CD4+ T cells in melanoma. TCRdb's table, derived via immunoSEQ multiplex PCR, lists solely in-frame clones and lacks some. Here the sample spans roughly 15,000 clones, 70% being singletons. Material: cells from a culture (not recorded whether cultured in vitro). The receptors originated from a human donor with melanoma.

The gene calls are TRBV5-1 and TRBJ2-1; 10 bases align to TRBD2. This CDR3 has 17 residues. J lost 8 bases, V lost 1 base, and 12 bases had no gene match. Germline lookup yields CDR1 SGHRS and CDR2 YFSETQ. The CDR3 bases are TGCGCCAGCAGCTTGCGGCCTAGCGGGGGCCCCGCGGATGAGCAGTTCTTC. It is translated as CASSLRPSGGPADEQFF.

This chain joins TRBV6-5 and TRBJ2-1, with 16 bases fitting TRBD2. The V gene end was trimmed by 4 bases and the J gene end by 13 bases; junction bases not matched to a gene: 4. The CDR3 has 14 amino acids. The germline CDR1 and CDR2 sequences are MNHEY and SVGAGI. The CDR3 nucleotides read TGTGCCAGCAGTTGGGGGACTAGCGGGGGGGCCCAGTTCTTC. Translation: CASSWGTSGGAQFF.

The genes are TRBV18 and TRBJ1-1; no clear D. CDR3 size: 13 residues. Trimming stripped 5 bases from V and 2 bases from J, with 9 bases between. CDR1 is KGHSH and CDR2 is LQKENI in the germline V gene. Here the CDR3 reads CASSAQSNTEAFF. DNA for the CDR3: TGTGCCAGCTCAGCCCAGTCTAACACTGAAGCTTTCTTT.

The chain is built from TRBV9 and TRBJ2-3; 8 positions agree with TRBD1. Germline CDR1 SGDLS, CDR2 YYNGEE. Trimming removed 3 bases from V and 0 bases from J; junction bases left unmatched: 12. The CDR3 totals 18 residues. CDR3 sequence: CASSARGQGTMSTDTQYF. The CDR3 DNA reads TGTGCCAGCAGCGCCCGCGGACAGGGTACGATGAGCACAGATACGCAGTATTTT. Full variable domain (missing parts from reference TRBV9 and TRBJ2-3): DSGVTQTPKHLITATGQRVTLRCSPRSGDLSVYWYQQSLDQGLQFLIQYYNGEERAKGNILERFSAQQFPDLHSELNLSSLELGDSALYFCASSARGQGTMSTDTQYFGPGTRLTVL.

CDR3 in DNA: TGTGCCAGCAGCGTTCGGGGGGGGATAAGCACAGATACGCAGTATTTT. It is translated as CASSVRGGISTDTQYF. The rearrangement joins TRBV9 to TRBJ2-3; TRBD2 aligns across 8 bases. The CDR3 covers 16 residues. Germline lookup yields CDR1 SGDLS and CDR2 YYNGEE. Trimming took 2 bases from V and 0 from J; bases not matched to a gene: 5.

This clone was observed a single time. V is TRBV9 and J is TRBJ2-5, with a tentative D call TRBD2 (6 bases). Trimming took off 0 bases at V and 5 bases at J, with 11 bases between the two ends. The germline V gene encodes CDR1 SGDLS and CDR2 YYNGEE. The CDR3 has 14 residues. CDR3 coding DNA: TGTGCCAGCAGCGTAGGAGGAGGGGACGAGACCCAGTACTTC. Translating gives CASSVGGGDETQYF.

The chain couples TRBV7-3 to TRBJ1-5; D is uncertain. Trimming removed 2 bases from V and 7 bases from J, with 6 bases in between. CDR1 and CDR2 (germline): SGHTA, FQGTGA. The CDR3 sequence is 12 residues long. CDR3 in DNA: TGTGCCAGCAGCTTAGCAGGACAGCCCCAGCATTTT. Residues: CASSLAGQPQHF.

The V and J genes are TRBV7-9 and TRBJ2-3; 8 bases are a match to TRBD2. Germline V lookup: CDR1 SEHNR, CDR2 FQNEAQ (reference sequence). Unmatched junction bases numbered 8, after V lost 3 bases and J lost 6 bases. The CDR3 totals 15 residues. The CDR3 sequence is CASSLGLVVGDTQYF. The CDR3 coding sequence is TGTGCCAGCAGCTTGGGACTAGTTGTCGGGGATACGCAGTATTTT.

V gene TRBV19 combines with J gene TRBJ2-5; perhaps TRBD1 as D (6 bases). Germline-derived CDR1 and CDR2 are LNHDA and SQIVND (reference sequence). The CDR3 extends over 15 amino acids. V shed 7 bases and J shed 5 bases, with 20 bases lying between them. The CDR3 coding sequence is TGTGCCAGTAATCCCCGGACAGCCGAGGGGGAGACCCAGTACTTC. Amino acid sequence: CASNPRTAEGETQYF.

J is TRBJ2-5 and V is TRBV4-1; TRBD1 agrees at 7 bases. CDR1 MGHRA and CDR2 YSYEKL come from the germline V gene. The junction had 11 bases not matched to a gene; V was cut back by 1 base and J by 3 bases. The CDR3 consists of 17 residues. CDR3 in amino acids: CASSQASGAGGKETQYF. CDR3 DNA: TGCGCCAGCAGCCAAGCATCAGGGGCAGGGGGTAAAGAGACCCAGTACTTC.

V is TRBV30 and J is TRBJ1-5; no clear D gene. V lost 2 bases and J lost 1, with 6 bases in between. CDR1 is GTSNPN, CDR2 SVGIG, per germline (reference sequence). The CDR3 spans 13 residues. CDR3 loop: CAWSQQSNQPQHF. The CDR3 DNA sequence: TGTGCCTGGAGTCAGCAGAGCAATCAGCCCCAGCATTTT.

The V call is TRBV4-1, the J call TRBJ2-1; D possibly corresponds to TRBD1 (5 bases). Germline V gives CDR1 MGHRA, CDR2 YSYEKL. V dropped 2 bases and J dropped 6 bases, with 14 bases sitting between them. CDR3 length equals 15 residues. The CDR3 reads CASSQRTLPGNEQFF. The CDR3 nucleotides are TGCGCCAGCAGCCAAAGGACATTACCGGGCAATGAGCAGTTCTTC.

The chain joins TRBV5-1 to TRBJ1-5, with 8 bases that match TRBD1. Per the germline V gene, CDR1 is SGHRS and CDR2 is YFSETQ. The CDR3 is 15 residues long. J lost 2 bases, V lost 5 bases, and 6 bases had no gene match. CDR3 bases: TGCGCCAGCAGTAGCGGACAGGGCGGCAATCAGCCCCAGCATTTT. Its translation is CASSSGQGGNQPQHF.